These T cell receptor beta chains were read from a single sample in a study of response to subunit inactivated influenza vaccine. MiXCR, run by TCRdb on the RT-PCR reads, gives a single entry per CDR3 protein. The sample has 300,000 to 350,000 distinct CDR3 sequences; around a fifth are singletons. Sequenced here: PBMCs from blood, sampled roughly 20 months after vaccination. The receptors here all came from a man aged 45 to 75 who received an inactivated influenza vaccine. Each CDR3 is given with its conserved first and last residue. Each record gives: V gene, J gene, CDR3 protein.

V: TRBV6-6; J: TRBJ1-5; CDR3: CASSGQANQPQHF
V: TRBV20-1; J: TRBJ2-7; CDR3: CSASLAGTHEQYF
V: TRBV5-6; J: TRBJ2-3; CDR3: CASSLVAGAGTDTQYF
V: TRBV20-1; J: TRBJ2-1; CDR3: CSASWGNSYNEQFF
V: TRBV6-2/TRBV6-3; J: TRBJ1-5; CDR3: CASSKRQGTNQPQHF
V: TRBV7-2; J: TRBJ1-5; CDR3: CASSFGLGSQPQHF
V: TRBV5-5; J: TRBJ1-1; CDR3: CASSLITGLSTEAFF
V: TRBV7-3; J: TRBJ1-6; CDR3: CASRASGSHNSPLHF
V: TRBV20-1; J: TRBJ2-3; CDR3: CSAYGGGLTDTQYF
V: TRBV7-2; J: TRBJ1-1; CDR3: CASSWRGAGTEAFF
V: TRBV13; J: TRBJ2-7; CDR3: CASSLPNAEQYF
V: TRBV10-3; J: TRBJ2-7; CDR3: CAISPLTNSEQYF
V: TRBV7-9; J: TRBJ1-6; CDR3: CASSLLSRGENSPLHF